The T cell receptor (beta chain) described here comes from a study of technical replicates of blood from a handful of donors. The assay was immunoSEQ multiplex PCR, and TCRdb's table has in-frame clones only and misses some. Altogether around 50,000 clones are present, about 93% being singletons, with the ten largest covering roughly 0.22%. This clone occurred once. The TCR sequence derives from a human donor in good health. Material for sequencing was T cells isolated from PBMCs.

DNA of the CDR3: TGTGCCAGCAGTTTCAGGGGGCGCGTTTCAAAACTGTTTTTT. Translated, it gives CASSFRGRVSKLFF. The rearrangement uses TRBV28 and TRBJ1-4; 8 bases fit TRBD1. The junction had 7 bases not matched to a gene; V was cut back by 3 bases and J by 10 bases. CDR1 and CDR2 (germline): MDHEN, SYDVKM. The CDR3 extends over 14 amino acids.